This T cell receptor beta chain stems from a study of early T cells in non-severe SARS-CoV-2 infection. About the research overall: RNA in bulk from unsorted whole blood was sequenced, and chains were unpaired.

This clonotype was picked up many times. Its antigen is as yet unknown. Study results and limitations: A preference for anti-spike CD8 responses marked VDJdb matching, which missed private and CD4 specificities.

Attached unique molecular identifiers marked individual cDNA molecules. TCRdb reprocessed the 5' RACE reads via MiXCR and lists one record per CDR3 protein. The sample has 40,000 to 55,000 distinct CDR3 sequences, roughly 9.8% seen once. Losses at the gene ends were 0 bases for V and 7 bases for J; bases not matched to a gene: 8. The CDR3 contains 16 residues. Germline V gene data show CDR1 as SGHVS and CDR2 as FQNEAQ. The sequence was obtained from an adult who was a healthcare worker with PCR-confirmed SARS-CoV-2 infection or an uninfected control (not recorded which). The sample taken for sequencing was whole blood. The chain uses TRBV7-8 and TRBJ2-2, with 7 bases aligning to TRBD2. DNA of the CDR3: TGTGCCAGCAGCTTAGCGCTCGGACTAGTGAACGGGGAGCTGTTTTTT. It is translated as CASSLALGLVNGELFF.